This T cell receptor beta chain was captured in a study of blood T cell repertoires in COVID-19 (dated by TCRdb to 2018 to 2020). General notes on the study: Samples from collaborators originated in the United States, Italy and Spain and spanned both the acute and convalescent phases of COVID-19. The prospective study material was composed of cDNA or gDNA derived from T cells, B-cell-depleted T cells, or PBMCs. The dataset comprised deeply sampled blood TCRbeta repertoires from subjects exposed to, actively infected with, or recovered from COVID-19. The repertoires were made available in a free public database intended to serve as a resource for research on the immune response to SARS-CoV-2. The samples were drawn from the first 160 participants of the ongoing ImmuneRACE study and from roughly 1,300 subjects provided by 6 global collaborators. A de-identified subject ID, COVID-19 status, age in years and sex were almost always included in the sample metadata. Where available, HLA class I and class II types were obtained from metadata supplied by the sample provider rather than from assay-based typing. What the study reported, not specific to this receptor: The amount of clinical and demographic metadata varied by source and participant and was provided uncurated.

One collaborating source in Seattle enrolled patients during active infection and followed them longitudinally through the course of disease. Whole blood was collected in K2EDTA tubes by collaborating institutions according to the institutions' own protocols. For TCRbeta analysis, collaborator samples were shipped as frozen whole blood, as isolated PBMCs, or as DNA extracted from either sample type. The CDR3 starts with the cysteine, ends with the phenylalanine, and has 15 residues. Of the read, only the CDR3 DNA is kept; its 45 bases are in frame from base 1. Ends trimmed: V by 5 bases, J by 1 base; bases unmatched to a gene: 3. CDR1 and CDR2 are read off the germline V gene as SGHVS and FNYEAQ. TCRbeta CDR3 regions were amplified from genomic DNA by means of the immunoSEQ Assay, a bias-controlled multiplex PCR. From the authors' description of their analysis: The number of nucleated cells in each sample was estimated from the amplification of reference gene primers within the assay. Sequence reads were collapsed and filtered to measure the absolute abundance of every unique TCRbeta CDR3 rearrangement. For each sample, productive Simpson clonality was calculated as the square root of Simpson's diversity index across productive rearrangements. TCRdb provides this immuneACCESS table in a form limited to in-frame rearrangements. Some clones are lacking; in checked studies, under half of them reflect an unresolved V gene, and why the rest are absent is not known. The DNA was the basis for D and trimming; V, J and clone size are from that table. The sample has approximately 150,000 clones on record, 88% of them singletons. The ten largest clones represent 2.5% to 3% of the sample.

As for this clone: Its antigen has not been determined. Base quality data are lacking; no much larger clone is found one base away.

The TCR sequence derives from a human donor with COVID-19, enrolled during active disease. The donor label of this sample is uncertain. The sequenced sample consisted of peripheral blood. The chain is made from TRBV7-6 and TRBJ2-2, with 8 central nucleotides matching TRBD1. The base sequence is TGTGCCAGCAGCCCAGGACAGGGGAACACCGGGGAGCTGTTTTTT. Translation gives CASSPGQGNTGELFF.